This TCR beta chain was sequenced for a study of blood T cell repertoires in COVID-19. The method was immunoSEQ multiplex PCR; TCRdb's version includes in-frame clones alone and lacks a portion of them. This sample has roughly 430,000 clones, with around nine tenths found just once. This CDR3 is 16 amino acids long. The germline V gene encodes CDR1 SGHTA and CDR2 FQGNSA. The V end was cut by 4 bases, the J end by 0 bases, with 13 bases between. The chain couples TRBV7-2 to TRBJ1-5; D might be TRBD1 (6 bases). The sequenced sample was PBMCs or T cells enriched from blood (not recorded which). The sequence derives from a woman between 18 and 29 years old who had been exposed to COVID-19. CDR3 sequence (DNA): TGTGCCAGCAGCTCGGGAGGGACAAATAGCAATCAGCCCCAGCATTTT. The encoded protein is CASSSGGTNSNQPQHF. The full variable domain, completed using reference TRBV7-2 and TRBJ1-5, is GAGVSQSPSNKVTEKGKDVELRCDPISGHTALYWYRQSLGQGLEFLIYFQGNSAPDKSGLPSDRFSAERTGGSVSTLTIQRTQQEDSAVYLCASSSGGTNSNQPQHFGDGTRLSIL.